This T cell receptor (beta chain) was recovered during a study of cytomegalovirus exposure and HLA in healthy donors. The study, taken as a whole, reports: TCR beta sequences reportedly predicted the HLA-A and HLA-B alleles of most subjects accurately.

For this clone: The antigen is not known.

Primers for the PCR totalled 60 Vbeta and 13 Jbeta. Method: immunoSEQ multiplex PCR; TCRdb's copy keeps in-frame clones and lacks some. The sample lists 230,000 or so clones, about nine tenths occurring once. The germline gives CDR1 WNHNN, CDR2 SYGVQD (reference sequence). V was pared by 3 bases and J by 3 bases, with 6 bases of the junction left unmatched. The CDR3 contains 16 residues. The J gene is TRBJ2-3, the V gene TRBV10-1; 10 nucleotides align to TRBD1. Sample: PBMCs. This TCR was sampled from a girl aged 2 to 9 in good health and CMV-seronegative. CDR3 nucleotide sequence: TGCGCCAGCAGTGACCAGGGACAGGGGTCGACAGATACGCAGTATTTT. Its protein product is CASSDQGQGSTDTQYF.